This paragraph covers one T cell receptor beta chain sequence. The antigen is undetermined. The entry originates in a study of identical twins. Template switching introduced a universal primer site, and the cDNA bore unique molecular identifiers. TCRdb processed the 5' RACE reads anew with MiXCR; each CDR3 protein has one entry. The sample lists 1.5 million or so distinct CDR3 sequences, roughly 35% occurring once. Points from the study as a whole: It was cross-sectional statistical analysis, not following the same donors, that the conclusions relied on. For zero-insertion analyses, partial confounding could come from invariant MAIT and iNKT cells. With monozygotic twins, out-of-frame TCR alpha sharing exceeded what models estimated.

The V gene's germline CDR1 is SGHDT and CDR2 YYEEEE. The length of the CDR3 is 16 residues. With 2 bases clipped from V and 5 bases from J, the junction kept 9 bases outside the gene matches. The chain joins TRBV5-6 to TRBJ2-5, with 10 bases fitting TRBD2. This clonotype was obtained from a newborn girl in good health. Sequencing was done on a sample of cord blood. CDR3: CASSFPRLAGPETQYF. CDR3 in DNA: TGTGCCAGCAGCTTTCCGAGACTAGCGGGTCCGGAGACCCAGTACTTC.